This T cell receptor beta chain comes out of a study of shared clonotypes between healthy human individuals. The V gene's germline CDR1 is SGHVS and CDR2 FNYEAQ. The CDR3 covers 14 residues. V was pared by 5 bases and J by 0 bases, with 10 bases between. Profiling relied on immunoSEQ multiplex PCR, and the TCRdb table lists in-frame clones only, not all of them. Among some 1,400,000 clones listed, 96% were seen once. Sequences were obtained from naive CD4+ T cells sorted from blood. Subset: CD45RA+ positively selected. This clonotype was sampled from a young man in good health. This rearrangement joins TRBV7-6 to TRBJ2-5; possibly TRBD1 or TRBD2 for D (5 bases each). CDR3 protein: CASSLPGHQETQYF. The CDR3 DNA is TGTGCCAGCAGCCTCCCGGGGCACCAAGAGACCCAGTACTTC.